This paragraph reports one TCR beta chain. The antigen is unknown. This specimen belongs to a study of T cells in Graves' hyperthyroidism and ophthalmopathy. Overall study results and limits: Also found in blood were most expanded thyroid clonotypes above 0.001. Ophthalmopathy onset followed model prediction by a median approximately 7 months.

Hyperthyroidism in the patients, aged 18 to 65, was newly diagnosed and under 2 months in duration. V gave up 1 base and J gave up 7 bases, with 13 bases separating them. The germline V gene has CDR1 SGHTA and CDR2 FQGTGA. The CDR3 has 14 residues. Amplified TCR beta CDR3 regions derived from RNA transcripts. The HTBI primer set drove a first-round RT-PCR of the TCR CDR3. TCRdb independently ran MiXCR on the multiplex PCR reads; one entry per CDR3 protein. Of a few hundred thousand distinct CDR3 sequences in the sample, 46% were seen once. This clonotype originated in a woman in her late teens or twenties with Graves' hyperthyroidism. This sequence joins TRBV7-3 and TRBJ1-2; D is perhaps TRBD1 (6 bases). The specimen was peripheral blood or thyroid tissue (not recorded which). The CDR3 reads CASSLSVGDTGYTF. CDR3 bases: TGTGCCAGCAGCTTAAGTGTCGGGGACACTGGCTACACCTTC.